The 13 T cell receptor beta chains listed next were all sequenced from one sample in a study of shared clonotypes between healthy human individuals. Profiling relied on immunoSEQ multiplex PCR, and the TCRdb table lists in-frame clones only, not all of them. The repertoire holds 2 million to 3 million clones, with over 85% as singletons. Sequencing was carried out using naive CD4+ T cells from PBMCs. Sample subset: CD45RA+ positively selected. These TCRs come from a man aged 18 to 29 in good health. Some clones in this sample may be carry-over from other donors' samples.

V is TRBV27 and J is TRBJ2-6; no reliable D call. The CDR3 runs 15 residues. The V end lost 4 bases, the J end lost 3 bases, and 10 bases lay between the germline ends. CDR1 is MNHEY, CDR2 SMNVEV, per germline (reference sequence). Written as DNA, the CDR3 is TGTGCCAGCAGTTCCTGGGTTGGTGGGGCCAACGTCCTGACTTTC. This encodes CASSSWVGGANVLTF.

The CDR3 region is CASSRTGTNIQYF. The CDR3, as DNA: TGTGCCAGCAGCCGCACAGGGACCAACATTCAGTACTTC. The chain links TRBV7-9 to TRBJ2-4; D is possibly TRBD1 (6 bases). From germline, CDR1 is SEHNR and CDR2 FQNEAQ (reference sequence). This CDR3 region has 13 residues. Trimming took 5 bases from V and 7 from J, leaving 12 bases between them.

This chain uses TRBV11-2 with TRBJ2-3; D might be TRBD1 or TRBD2, each matching 6 bases. The V end lost 9 bases, the J end lost 2 bases, and 18 bases lay between the germline ends. Germline V gene lookup returns CDR1 SGHAT and CDR2 FQNNGV. The CDR3 spans 15 residues. Here the CDR3 DNA reads TGTGCCAGTACCTGGAGGGGGACCACCACAGATACGCAGTATTTT. It is translated as CASTWRGTTTDTQYF.

Comments on this clone: Other DNA sequences in this sample translate to the same CDR3. This chain connects TRBV27 to TRBJ1-4; D might be TRBD1 (6 bases). The CDR3 has 14 amino acids. V dropped 1 base and J dropped 3 bases, with 6 bases sitting between them. The germline gives CDR1 MNHEY, CDR2 SMNVEV (reference sequence). CDR3 DNA: TGTGCCAGCAGTTTATGGGGGCCTAATGAAAAACTGTTTTTT. Translated, it gives CASSLWGPNEKLFF.

The CDR3 loop reads CASFGGSFDEQYF. CDR3 sequence (DNA): TGTGCCAGCTTCGGCGGGAGTTTCGACGAGCAGTACTTC. The rearrangement uses TRBV28 and TRBJ2-7, with 7 bases fitting TRBD2. Germline V gene lookup returns CDR1 MDHEN and CDR2 SYDVKM. V lost 8 bases and J lost 5; bases outside the gene matches: 9. This CDR3 has 13 residues.

V usage is TRBV7-9 and J usage is TRBJ2-3; D remains ambiguous. Trimming shortened V by 2 bases and J by 4 bases, and 13 bases separated the two germline ends. Germline CDR1 and CDR2: SEHNR and FQNEAQ (reference sequence). The CDR3 has 15 amino acids. Here the CDR3 DNA reads TGTGCCAGCAGCTTATTACGACCAGCGTCAGATACGCAGTATTTT. Its translation: CASSLLRPASDTQYF.

V and J are TRBV28 and TRBJ2-6; D gene uncertain. The germline CDR1 and CDR2 sequences are MDHEN and SYDVKM. The CDR3 has 12 residues. V lost 8 bases to trimming and J lost 2 bases, with 4 bases between them. CDR3 residues: CASGTGANVLTF. CDR3 DNA sequence: TGTGCCAGCGGCACTGGGGCCAACGTCCTGACTTTC.

The chain combines TRBV5-4 with TRBJ1-1; 9 bases agree with TRBD1. Germline lookup yields CDR1 SGHNT and CDR2 YYREEE (reference sequence). The junction had 6 bases not matched to a gene; V was cut back by 4 bases and J by 5 bases. There are 14 residues in the CDR3. CDR3 protein: CASSAGTGITEAFF. The CDR3 region has the DNA TGTGCCAGCAGCGCCGGGACAGGGATTACTGAAGCTTTCTTT.

The CDR3 DNA reads TGTGCCAGTAGTTGGAGTGGGCCGGACAATGAGCAGTTCTTC. Translated, it gives CASSWSGPDNEQFF. The chain is built from TRBV19 and TRBJ2-1, with D unclear. Germline V gives CDR1 LNHDA, CDR2 SQIVND (reference sequence). The CDR3 spans 14 residues. Trimming removed 5 bases at V and 5 bases at J, with 13 bases between.

V gene TRBV7-9 combines with J gene TRBJ1-3; TRBD1 might be the D (5 bases). V lost 0 bases and J lost 2, with 17 bases in between. The CDR3 extends over 18 amino acids. Germline V gene lookup returns CDR1 SEHNR and CDR2 FQNEAQ (reference sequence). CDR3 loop: CASSLARGHWSAGNTIYF. In DNA form, the CDR3 reads TGTGCCAGCAGCTTAGCGAGGGGTCATTGGTCCGCTGGAAACACCATATATTTT.

The chain links TRBV2 to TRBJ1-5; D gene uncertain. The CDR3 runs 16 residues. V lost 5 bases and J 6 bases, leaving 20 bases between the germline ends. The germline V gene has CDR1 SNHLY and CDR2 FYNNEI. The DNA of the CDR3 is TGTGCCAGCAGTAGTAGGACCCAGAGAGGCGGTCAGCCCCAGCATTTT. Translation: CASSSRTQRGGQPQHF. Together with reference TRBV2 and TRBJ1-5, the CDR3 gives the full variable domain: EPEVTQTPSHQVTQMGQEVILRCVPISNHLYFYWYRQILGQKVEFLVSFYNNEISEKSEIFDDQFSVERPDGSNFTLKIRSTKLEDSAMYFCASSSRTQRGGQPQHFGDGTRLSIL.

The chain recombines TRBV28 with TRBJ1-2, with D perhaps TRBD1 (5 bases). V lost 7 bases and J lost 0, with 21 bases in between. Germline V gene sequence: CDR1 MDHEN, CDR2 SYDVKM. The CDR3 is made up of 17 amino acids. The CDR3 region is CASNSLRWGGSNYGYTF. In DNA, the CDR3 is TGTGCCAGCAACTCTCTACGGTGGGGGGGTTCTAACTATGGCTACACCTTC.

The V call is TRBV4-3, the J call TRBJ1-2; D is uncertain. The germline V gene encodes CDR1 LGHNA and CDR2 YSLEER. Trimming shortened V by 1 base and J by 3 bases, and 3 bases separated the two germline ends. The length of the CDR3 is 12 residues. The CDR3 DNA is TGCGCCAGCAGCCAAGGATACTATGGCTACACCTTC. It codes for CASSQGYYGYTF.